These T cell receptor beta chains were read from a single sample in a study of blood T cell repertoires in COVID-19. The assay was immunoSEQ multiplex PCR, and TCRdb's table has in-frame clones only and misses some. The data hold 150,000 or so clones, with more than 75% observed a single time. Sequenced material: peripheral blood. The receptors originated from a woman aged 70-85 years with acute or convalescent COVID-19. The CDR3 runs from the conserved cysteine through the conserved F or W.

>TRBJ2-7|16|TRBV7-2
CASSPIGPTGVYEQYF
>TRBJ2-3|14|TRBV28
CASKTAGGVDTQYF
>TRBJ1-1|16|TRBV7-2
CASSLSGVSRWTEAFF
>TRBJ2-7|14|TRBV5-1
CASSWTGTNYEQYF
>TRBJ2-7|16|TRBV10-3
CAISESADSSSYEQYF
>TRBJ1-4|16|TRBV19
CASSIWHSATNEKLFF
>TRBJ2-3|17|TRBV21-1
CASSKALSGGMPDTQYF
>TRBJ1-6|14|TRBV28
CASSSSTDNSPLHF
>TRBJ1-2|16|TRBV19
CASSIAPGQGGSGYTF
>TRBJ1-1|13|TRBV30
CAWSSTGGTEAFF
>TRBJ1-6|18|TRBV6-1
CASSEAWTGFAHNSPLHF
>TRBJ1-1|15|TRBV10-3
CAISEFNRANTEAFF
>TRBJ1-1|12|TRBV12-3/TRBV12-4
CASSLWGVEAFF
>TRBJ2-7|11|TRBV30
CACLTSRGQYF
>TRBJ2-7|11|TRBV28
CASSQGYEQYF
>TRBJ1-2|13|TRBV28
CASSLGQGDGYTF
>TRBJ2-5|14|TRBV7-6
CASSLAGAKETQYF
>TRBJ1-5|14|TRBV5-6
CASSFRGSNQPQHF
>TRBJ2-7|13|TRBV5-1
CASSFLAGYEQYF
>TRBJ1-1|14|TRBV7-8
CASSLRGGGTEAFF
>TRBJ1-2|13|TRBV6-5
CASSFGPNYGYTF
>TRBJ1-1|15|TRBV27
CASSPWDRVRTEAFF
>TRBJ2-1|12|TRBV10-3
CASGAAYNEQFF
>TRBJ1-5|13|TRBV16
CASSRGGHQPQHF
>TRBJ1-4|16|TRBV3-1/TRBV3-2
CASSQGPQGAGEKLFF
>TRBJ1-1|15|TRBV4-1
CASSPTSTRGTEAFF
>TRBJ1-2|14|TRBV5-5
CASSLDPGGNGYTF
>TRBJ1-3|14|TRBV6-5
CASSYSGRADTIYF
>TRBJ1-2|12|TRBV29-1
CSVYRGNYGYTF
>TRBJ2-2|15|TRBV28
CASSIITRGRGELFF
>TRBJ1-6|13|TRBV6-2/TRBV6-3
CASSYSRDSPLHF
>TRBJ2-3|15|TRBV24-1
CATTPGQGSTDTQYF